This T cell receptor beta chain was captured by sequencing in a study of OX40 agonist ivuxolimab in advanced cancers. Study-wide context: Dosing consisted of intravenous ivuxolimab at 0.01 to 10 mg/kg every 2 weeks. Study-wide points: At doses 0.1 to 3.0 mg/kg, CD4+ and CD8+ clones expanded.

This clone ranks as medium-sized. Its antigen is unidentified. A read error may account for a junction end that differs from germline. The CDR3 has 11 amino acids. Germline-derived CDR1 and CDR2 are DFQATT and SNEGSKA (reference sequence). The data were produced by immunoSEQ multiplex PCR, yet TCRdb's version contains in-frame clones alone and is incomplete. The table has about 50,000 clones, around 80% seen once. The origin of this receptor is an adult with an advanced solid tumor such as melanoma, head and neck, liver or kidney cancer. This sequence joins TRBV20-1 and TRBJ1-1; no clear D gene. The specimen comprised CD4+ or CD8+ T cells sorted from blood, sampled in a trial of the OX40 agonist ivuxolimab. Here the CDR3 reads CSARDTPEAFF. CDR3 DNA: TGCAGTGCCAGAGACACCCCTGAAGCTTTCTTT.